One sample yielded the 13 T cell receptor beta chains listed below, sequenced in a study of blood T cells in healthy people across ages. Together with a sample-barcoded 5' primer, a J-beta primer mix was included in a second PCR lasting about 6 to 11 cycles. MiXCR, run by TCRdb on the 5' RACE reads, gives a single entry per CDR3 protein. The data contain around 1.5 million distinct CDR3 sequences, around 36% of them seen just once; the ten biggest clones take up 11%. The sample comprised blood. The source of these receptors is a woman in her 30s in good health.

As DNA, the CDR3 is TGTGCCAGCAGCTTAACAAGTGTTTCGGGACTCAGACTTATCAATGAGCAGTTCTTC. It translates to CASSLTSVSGLRLINEQFF. This sequence joins TRBV7-3 and TRBJ2-1; D may be TRBD2 (6 bases). This CDR3 is 19 amino acids long. The V gene's germline CDR1 is SGHTA and CDR2 FQGTGA. V lost 0 bases and J lost 6, with 24 bases in between.

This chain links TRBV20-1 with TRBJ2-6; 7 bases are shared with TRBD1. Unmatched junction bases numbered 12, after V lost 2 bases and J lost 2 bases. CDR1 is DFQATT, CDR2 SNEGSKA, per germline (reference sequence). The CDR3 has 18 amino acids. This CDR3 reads CSARRLGQRNAGANVLTF. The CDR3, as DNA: TGCAGTGCTAGACGTCTGGGACAGCGAAATGCTGGGGCCAACGTCCTGACTTTC.

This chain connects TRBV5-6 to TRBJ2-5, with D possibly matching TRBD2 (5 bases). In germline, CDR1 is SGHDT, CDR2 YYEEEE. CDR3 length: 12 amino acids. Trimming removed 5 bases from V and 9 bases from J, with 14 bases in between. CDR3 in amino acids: CASSSGEPPQYF. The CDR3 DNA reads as TGTGCCAGCAGTTCCGGGGAGCCACCCCAGTACTTC. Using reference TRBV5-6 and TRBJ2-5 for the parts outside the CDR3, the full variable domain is DAGVTQSPTHLIKTRGQQVTLRCSPKSGHDTVSWYQQALGQGPQFIFQYYEEEERQRGNFPDRFSGHQFPNYSSELNVNALLLGDSALYLCASSSGEPPQYFGPGTRLLVL.

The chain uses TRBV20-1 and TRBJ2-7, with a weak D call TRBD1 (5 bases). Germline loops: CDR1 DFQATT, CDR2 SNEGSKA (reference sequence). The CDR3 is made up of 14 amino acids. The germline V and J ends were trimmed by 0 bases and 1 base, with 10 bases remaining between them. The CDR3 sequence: CSARDRDHSYEQYF. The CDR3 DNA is TGCAGTGCTAGAGACAGGGATCATTCCTACGAGCAGTACTTC.

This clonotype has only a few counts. CDR3 in DNA: TGTGCCAGCAACTCGACTAGCGATTTCACAGATACGCAGTATTTT. Protein sequence: CASNSTSDFTDTQYF. This rearrangement joins TRBV7-9 to TRBJ2-3; 8 nucleotides agree with TRBD2. The CDR3 runs to 15 residues. Per germline, CDR1 SEHNR and CDR2 FQNEAQ (reference sequence). V shed 7 bases and J 2 bases; nucleotides not matched to a gene: 8. The variable domain in full, with the rest retrieved from reference TRBV7-9 and TRBJ2-3, is DTGVSQNPRHKITKRGQNVTFRCDPISEHNRLYWYRQTLGQGPEFLTYFQNEAQLEKSRLLSDRFSAERPKGSFSTLEIQRTEQGDSAMYLCASNSTSDFTDTQYFGPGTRLTVL.

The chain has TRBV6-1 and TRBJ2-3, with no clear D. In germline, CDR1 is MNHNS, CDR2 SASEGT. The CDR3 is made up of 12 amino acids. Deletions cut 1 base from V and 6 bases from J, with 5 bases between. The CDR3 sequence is CASSEGPDTQYF. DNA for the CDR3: TGTGCCAGCAGTGAAGGCCCCGATACGCAGTATTTT.

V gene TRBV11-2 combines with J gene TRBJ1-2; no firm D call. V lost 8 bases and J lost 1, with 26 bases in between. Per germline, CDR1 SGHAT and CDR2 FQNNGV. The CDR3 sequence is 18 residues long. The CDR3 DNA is TGTGCCAGCGAATTCGAACCAGGACCCCCTGAAGTTAACTATGGCTACACCTTC. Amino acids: CASEFEPGPPEVNYGYTF.

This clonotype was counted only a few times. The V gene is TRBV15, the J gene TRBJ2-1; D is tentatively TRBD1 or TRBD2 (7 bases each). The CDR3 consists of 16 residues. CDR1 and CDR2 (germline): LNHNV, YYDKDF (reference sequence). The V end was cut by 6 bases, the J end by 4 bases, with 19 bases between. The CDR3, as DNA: TGTGCCACCAGTGGGGAGGGACAGTGGGTATACAATGAGCAGTTCTTC. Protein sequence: CATSGEGQWVYNEQFF. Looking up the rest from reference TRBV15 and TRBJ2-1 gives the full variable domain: DAMVIQNPRYQVTQFGKPVTLSCSQTLNHNVMYWYQQKSSQAPKLLFHYYDKDFNNEADTPDNFQSRRPNTSFCFLDIRSPGLGDTAMYLCATSGEGQWVYNEQFFGPGTRLTVL.

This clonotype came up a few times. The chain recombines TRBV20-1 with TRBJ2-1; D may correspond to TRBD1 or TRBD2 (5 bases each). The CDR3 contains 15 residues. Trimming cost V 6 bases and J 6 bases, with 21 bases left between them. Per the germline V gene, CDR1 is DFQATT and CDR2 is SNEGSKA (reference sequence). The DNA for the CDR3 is TGCAGTGCCCCATGGAAGGGCCTGAGGGGCAATGAGCAGTTCTTC. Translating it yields CSAPWKGLRGNEQFF.

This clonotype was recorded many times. This chain's CDR3 is CASSQSGVAYNEQFF. The DNA for the CDR3 is TGTGCCAGCAGCCAAAGCGGGGTGGCCTACAATGAGCAGTTCTTC. This chain joins TRBV7-2 and TRBJ2-1; TRBD2 matches at 7 bases. Germline CDR1 SGHTA, CDR2 FQGNSA. The CDR3 totals 15 residues. V dropped 5 bases and J dropped 2; count of bases not matched to a gene: 6.

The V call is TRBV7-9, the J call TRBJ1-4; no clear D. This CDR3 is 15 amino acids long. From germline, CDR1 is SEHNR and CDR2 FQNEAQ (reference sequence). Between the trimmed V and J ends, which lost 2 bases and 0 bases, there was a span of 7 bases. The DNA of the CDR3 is TGTGCCAGCAGCTTATCTGCTGCAACTAATGAAAAACTGTTTTTT. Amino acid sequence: CASSLSAATNEKLFF.

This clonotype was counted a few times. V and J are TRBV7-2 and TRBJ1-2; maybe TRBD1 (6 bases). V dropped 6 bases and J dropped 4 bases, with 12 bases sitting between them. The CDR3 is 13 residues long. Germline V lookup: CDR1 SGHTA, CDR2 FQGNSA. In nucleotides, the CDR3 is TGTGCCAGCAGAGAGGACAGATTCTATGGCTACACCTTC. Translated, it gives CASREDRFYGYTF.

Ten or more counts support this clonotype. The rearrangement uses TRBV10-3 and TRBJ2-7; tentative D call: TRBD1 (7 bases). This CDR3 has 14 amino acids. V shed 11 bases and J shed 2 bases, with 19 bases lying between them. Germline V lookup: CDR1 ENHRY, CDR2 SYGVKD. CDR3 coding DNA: TGTGCCGCTTCTCGCGGGACAGAAACCTACGAGCAGTACTTC. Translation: CAASRGTETYEQYF.